Listed here are 24 T cell receptor beta chains from one sample, sequenced in a study of technical replicates of blood from four donors (dated by TCRdb to the late 2010s). To prepare the library, the immunoSEQ multiplex PCR assay was applied. The table was pulled from immuneACCESS by TCRdb, which kept in-frame rearrangements only. Such tables lose some clones; where checked, under half of the loss comes from unresolved V genes, and the rest has no known cause. This sample is represented by more than 90,000 clones; approximately 95% of them were singletons. The ten top clones hold 0.3% to 0.35% of the sample. Sample: T cells isolated from PBMCs. The receptors come from a human donor in good health.

The chain links TRBV5-4 to TRBJ2-7; 9 nucleotides line up with TRBD1. V lost 3 bases to trimming and J lost 5 bases; unmatched junction nucleotides: 9. Germline V gene lookup returns CDR1 SGHNT and CDR2 YYREEE (reference sequence). The CDR3 contains 15 residues. CDR3: CASSSNRDRVNEQYF. The CDR3 DNA reads as TGTGCCAGCAGCTCGAACCGGGACAGGGTAAACGAGCAGTACTTC.

A remark on this clone: One junction end disagrees with the germline gene, perhaps due to a read error. The rearrangement links TRBV9 to TRBJ2-7, with a possible D match to TRBD2 (5 bases). This CDR3 has 16 amino acids. Germline-derived CDR1 and CDR2 are SGDLS and YYNGEE. The CDR3 spells CAGSVAAGADTYEQYF. The CDR3 DNA is TGTGCCGGCAGCGTAGCTGCTGGAGCGGATACCTACGAGCAGTACTTC.

The chain has TRBV4-1 and TRBJ2-1; D call uncertain. V dropped 4 bases and J dropped 0 bases, with 10 bases sitting between them. The CDR3 loop spans 15 amino acids. Germline-derived CDR1 and CDR2 are MGHRA and YSYEKL. The CDR3 sequence: CASSLPRVSYNEQFF. The CDR3 bases are TGCGCCAGCAGCCTCCCACGGGTCTCCTACAATGAGCAGTTCTTC.

The chain joins TRBV23-1 to TRBJ1-2; D is uncertain. TRBV23-1 is marked as an open reading frame, function uncertain. V lost 3 bases and J lost 8, with 13 bases in between. This CDR3 spans 13 amino acids. For the CDR3, the DNA is TGCGCCAGCAGTCATCGGTCAGGAAAAGGCTACACCTTC. Residues: CASSHRSGKGYTF.

The chain joins TRBV4-2 to TRBJ2-5, with D possibly being TRBD1 (6 bases). Between the trimmed V and J ends, which lost 1 base and 3 bases, there was a span of 6 bases. Germline V gene data show CDR1 as LGHNA and CDR2 as YNFKEQ. The CDR3 sequence is 13 residues long. In DNA, the CDR3 is TGTGCCAGCAGCCAAGCAGGGGAAGAGACCCAGTACTTC. Translating gives CASSQAGEETQYF.

The chain couples TRBV6-6 to TRBJ1-2, with 7 positions matching TRBD1. CDR3 length equals 16 residues. V lost 1 base to trimming and J lost 0 bases; unmatched junction nucleotides: 5. Germline values: CDR1 MNHNY, CDR2 SVGAGI (reference sequence). As DNA, the CDR3 is TGTGCCAGCAGTTACTATGGACAGGCGTCTAACTATGGCTACACCTTC. Translated, it gives CASSYYGQASNYGYTF.

The chain employs TRBV2 and TRBJ2-2; 8 bases align to TRBD2. J gave up 4 bases and V 1 base, and 8 bases lay outside the gene matches. CDR1 is SNHLY, CDR2 FYNNEI, per germline. The CDR3 is made up of 17 amino acids. DNA of the CDR3: TGTGCCAGCAGTGAAGGGGTACTCGGGACTAGCACCGGGGAGCTGTTTTTT. This codes for CASSEGVLGTSTGELFF.

The rearrangement links TRBV25-1 to TRBJ2-2, with 10 bases identical to TRBD2. V gave up 3 bases and J gave up 0 bases; unmatched junction bases: 4. Germline CDR1 MGHDK, CDR2 SYGVNS. The CDR3 extends over 17 amino acids. DNA of the CDR3: TGTGCCAGCAGTGAGATTACTAGCGGGGCGAACACCGGGGAGCTGTTTTTT. It is translated as CASSEITSGANTGELFF. The entire variable domain, with the rest obtained from reference TRBV25-1 and TRBJ2-2, is as follows: EADIYQTPRYLVIGTGKKITLECSQTMGHDKMYWYQQDPGMELHLIHYSYGVNSTEKGDLSSESTVSRIRTEHFPLTLESARPSHTSQYLCASSEITSGANTGELFFGEGSRLTVL.

The chain links TRBV6-1 to TRBJ1-1; a possible D gene is TRBD1 (5 bases). Germline assignment: CDR1 MNHNS and CDR2 SASEGT. Trimming removed 4 bases at V and 0 bases at J, with 9 bases between. This CDR3 is 14 amino acids long. The CDR3 sequence is CASSVRDMNTEAFF. CDR3 in DNA: TGTGCCAGCAGTGTCAGGGATATGAACACTGAAGCTTTCTTT.

This chain links TRBV5-6 with TRBJ2-2; 13 nucleotides align to TRBD2. Germline assignment: CDR1 SGHDT and CDR2 YYEEEE. V was clipped by 3 bases and J by 4 bases; unmatched bases: 6. The CDR3 consists of 17 residues. The CDR3 region has the DNA TGTGCCAGCAGCTGGACTAGCGGGAGAGTAAGCACCGGGGAGCTGTTTTTT. Translated, it gives CASSWTSGRVSTGELFF.

V and J are TRBV7-2 and TRBJ2-2; TRBD2 agrees at 9 bases. Trimming cost V 3 bases and J 6 bases; bases outside gene matches: 17. The CDR3 loop spans 19 amino acids. CDR1 is SGHTA, CDR2 FQGNSA, per germline. The CDR3 is CASSFVGTSRPGSPGELFF. The CDR3 region has the DNA TGTGCCAGCAGCTTTGTCGGGACTAGCCGGCCGGGGTCCCCCGGGGAGCTGTTTTTT.

J is TRBJ2-5 and V is TRBV7-3; TRBD1 agrees at 8 bases. The CDR3 spans 14 residues. The junction had 3 bases not matched to a gene; V was cut back by 5 bases and J by 1 base. Germline-derived CDR1 and CDR2 are SGHTA and FQGTGA. CDR3 residues: CASSAQGGQETQYF. The CDR3 DNA is TGTGCCAGCAGCGCACAGGGGGGCCAAGAGACCCAGTACTTC.

The rearrangement uses TRBV6-1 and TRBJ1-1; 7 bases line up with TRBD1. With V trimmed by 6 bases and J by 1 base, 8 bases remained unmatched. The CDR3 loop spans 15 amino acids. Germline assignment: CDR1 MNHNS and CDR2 SASEGT. Here the CDR3 DNA reads TGTGCCAGCAGCGACCTAGGACAGGAGAACACTGAAGCTTTCTTT. Amino acid sequence: CASSDLGQENTEAFF.

The genes are TRBV7-2 and TRBJ1-1, with D perhaps matching TRBD1 (5 bases). The CDR3 totals 13 residues. Germline values: CDR1 SGHTA, CDR2 FQGNSA. The V end was cut by 2 bases, the J end by 5 bases, with 9 bases between. The CDR3 DNA reads TGTGCCAGCAGCTTAAGTGGGGGGACTGAAGCTTTCTTT. This translates into CASSLSGGTEAFF.

This chain connects TRBV5-8 to TRBJ1-4; 7 nucleotides agree with TRBD1. Germline-derived CDR1 and CDR2 are SGHTS and YDEGEE. V lost 4 bases to trimming and J lost 5 bases; unmatched junction nucleotides: 8. The CDR3 has 15 amino acids. This chain's CDR3 is CASSAYRGLNEKLFF. The CDR3 DNA follows: TGTGCCAGCAGCGCTTACAGGGGACTGAATGAAAAACTGTTTTTT.

The V call is TRBV5-6, the J call TRBJ2-7; 11 bases agree with TRBD2. The CDR3 sequence is 15 residues long. Germline V CDR1 and CDR2: SGHDT, YYEEEE. Trimming at V came to 6 bases and at J to 2 bases, leaving 7 bases not matched to a gene. DNA for the CDR3: TGTGCCAGCACCACGTTGGGACTAGCGGCCTACGAGCAGTACTTC. Translated: CASTTLGLAAYEQYF.

This clone was seen only a few times. This chain links TRBV2 with TRBJ1-2; 8 bases map to TRBD1. The trim removed 11 bases at V and 2 bases at J, leaving 13 bases unmatched. Germline V lookup: CDR1 SNHLY, CDR2 FYNNEI. This CDR3 spans 15 amino acids. CDR3 protein: CAGGLDRGPNYGYTF. The CDR3 nucleotides read TGTGCCGGGGGGCTAGACAGGGGACCGAACTATGGCTACACCTTC.

The chain links TRBV7-9 to TRBJ2-1; the D is unclear. This CDR3 is 15 amino acids long. CDR1 is SEHNR and CDR2 is FQNEAQ in the germline V gene (reference sequence). Trimming took 1 base from V and 4 from J, leaving 11 bases between them. This chain's CDR3 is CASSLGSPVYNEQFF. In DNA, the CDR3 is TGTGCCAGCAGCTTAGGATCCCCGGTTTACAATGAGCAGTTCTTC.

DNA for the CDR3: TGTGCCAGCACCCTGAGCCCCGAAACGAATGAGCAGTTCTTC. Translation gives CASTLSPETNEQFF. This chain connects TRBV28 to TRBJ2-1, with unresolved D. The CDR3 contains 14 residues. V was cut by 7 bases and J by 7 bases, with 17 bases left in between. CDR1 and CDR2 (germline): MDHEN, SYDVKM.

This CDR3 reads CASSLLSGGVDSYGYTF. The CDR3 DNA is TGCGCCAGCAGCTTGTTGTCTGGGGGCGTCGATAGCTATGGCTACACCTTC. This chain links TRBV5-1 with TRBJ1-2; TRBD1 is a possible D gene (6 bases). Trimming took 1 base from V and 4 from J, leaving 20 bases between them. CDR3 length: 17 amino acids. Germline V gives CDR1 SGHRS, CDR2 YFSETQ.

The J gene is TRBJ1-2, the V gene TRBV5-6; 10 nucleotides agree with TRBD1. The CDR3 spans 16 residues. Germline values: CDR1 SGHDT, CDR2 YYEEEE. Losses at the gene ends were 0 bases for V and 5 bases for J; bases not matched to a gene: 7. The CDR3 nucleotides are TGTGCCAGCAGCTTGGTTTTCGACAGGGGGCCTTATGGCTACACCTTC. This translates into CASSLVFDRGPYGYTF.

J is TRBJ2-1 and V is TRBV19; D call uncertain. V lost 3 bases and J lost 4, with 10 bases in between. The CDR3 runs 14 residues. Germline-derived CDR1 and CDR2 are LNHDA and SQIVND (reference sequence). The CDR3 region has the DNA TGTGCCAGTAGTATCGTGTCAGATTACAATGAGCAGTTCTTC. Protein product: CASSIVSDYNEQFF.

The V and J genes are TRBV27 and TRBJ2-2; D gene unclear. Between the trimmed V and J ends, which lost 5 bases and 1 base, there was a span of 8 bases. The germline V gene has CDR1 MNHEY and CDR2 SMNVEV (reference sequence). The CDR3 is made up of 14 amino acids. CDR3 amino acids: CASSVRQNTGELFF. The CDR3 DNA sequence: TGTGCCAGCAGTGTAAGACAGAACACCGGGGAGCTGTTTTTT.

CDR3 loop: CASSLHGGLGYTF. The CDR3 coding sequence is TGCGCCAGCAGCCTACATGGTGGGCTAGGCTACACCTTC. V gene TRBV5-1 combines with J gene TRBJ1-2, with no clear D. The CDR3 sequence is 13 residues long. CDR1 is SGHRS, CDR2 YFSETQ, per germline. The germline V and J ends were trimmed by 4 bases and 8 bases, with 15 bases remaining between them.